What follows are 11 T cell receptor beta chains derived from one specimen sequenced in a study of Ad26.COV2.S vaccination and SARS-CoV-2 variants. Treatment denoted: around 19 received Ad26.COV2.S at low or high dose, single or two shots; roughly five received placebo; per-sample allocation not given. Sampling was done on day 63 after the first vaccine or placebo injection. Profiling relied on immunoSEQ multiplex PCR, and the TCRdb table lists in-frame clones only, not all of them. Counted here are roughly 450,000 clones, approximately 92% occurring once; the ten biggest clones make up about 12%. This specimen was peripheral blood, taken in a trial of Ad26.COV2.S vaccine versus placebo. The source is a person between 18 and 59 years old who received the Ad26.COV2.S COVID-19 vaccine or a placebo.

The chain combines TRBV6-2 or TRBV6-3 with TRBJ2-1; D gene uncertain. Looked up from germline, CDR1 is MNHEY and CDR2 is SVGEGT. The CDR3 spans 11 residues. Trimming cost V 6 bases and J 9 bases, with 9 bases left between them. CDR3 protein: CASSPGAEQFF. Here the CDR3 DNA reads TGTGCCAGCAGCCCGGGTGCTGAGCAGTTCTTC.

The chain has TRBV30 and TRBJ2-4; perhaps D is TRBD1 or TRBD2 (5 bases each). Trimming pared 1 base from V and 8 bases from J, leaving 12 bases between. Germline values: CDR1 GTSNPN, CDR2 SVGIG (reference sequence). The CDR3 contains 13 residues. CDR3 sequence reads: CAWSGDRIDIQYF. The CDR3 DNA reads TGTGCCTGGAGTGGGGACCGTATAGACATTCAGTACTTC.

The V gene is TRBV6-4, the J gene TRBJ1-5, with D possibly matching TRBD1 (5 bases). The CDR3 contains 17 residues. Between the trimmed V and J ends, which lost 6 bases and 2 bases, there was a span of 20 bases. Germline CDR1 reads MRHNA; CDR2 reads SNTAGT. CDR3 protein: CASSLQAGGEGNQPQHF. CDR3 nucleotides: TGTGCCAGCAGCCTCCAGGCGGGGGGGGAGGGCAATCAGCCCCAGCATTTT.

The genes are TRBV3-1 (or the pseudogene TRBV3-2) and TRBJ2-5; 7 bases match TRBD1. This CDR3 has 15 amino acids. The junction had 7 bases not matched to a gene; V was cut back by 5 bases and J by 1 base. CDR1 and CDR2 from the germline V gene are LGHDT and YNNKEL (reference sequence). The CDR3 sequence: CASSSTRDSQETQYF. In nucleotides, the CDR3 is TGTGCCAGCAGCTCCACTCGGGACAGCCAAGAGACCCAGTACTTC.

J is TRBJ1-2 and V is TRBV4-1; tentative D call: TRBD1 (5 bases). Germline V gene data show CDR1 as MGHRA and CDR2 as YSYEKL. Between the trimmed V and J ends, which lost 4 bases and 1 base, there was a span of 10 bases. The CDR3 is made up of 14 amino acids. CDR3 coding DNA: TGCGCCAGCAGCCCCCGGCAGGGTAACTATGGCTACACCTTC. Its protein product is CASSPRQGNYGYTF.

The chain uses TRBV7-6 and TRBJ2-1; 11 bases are a match to TRBD2. V shed 10 bases and J 4 bases; nucleotides not matched to a gene: 9. The CDR3 contains 15 residues. Germline V gene sequence: CDR1 SGHVS, CDR2 FNYEAQ. The CDR3 here is CATKPGLAVYNEQFF. The CDR3 bases are TGTGCCACTAAACCGGGACTAGCGGTATACAATGAGCAGTTCTTC.

This chain connects TRBV13 to TRBJ2-1; D is ambiguous. The CDR3 length is 17 residues. V lost 2 bases and J lost 5, with 19 bases in between. CDR1 is PRHDT and CDR2 is FYEKMQ in the germline V gene (reference sequence). Here the CDR3 DNA reads TGTGCCAGCAGCTTATCCCGCCGAGTAGGTCGGCACAATGAGCAGTTCTTC. Translated, it gives CASSLSRRVGRHNEQFF.

The J gene is TRBJ2-7, the V gene TRBV6-5; D remains ambiguous. Germline CDR1 MNHEY, CDR2 SVGAGI. The CDR3 is made up of 11 amino acids. V was trimmed by 6 bases and J by 2 bases, leaving 5 bases between them. As DNA, the CDR3 is TGTGCCAGCAGGGGCCCCTACGAGCAGTACTTC. Protein sequence: CASRGPYEQYF.

The V call is TRBV25-1, the J call TRBJ1-2, with D hard to call. V gave up 6 bases and J gave up 4 bases, with 9 bases separating them. Germline assignment: CDR1 MGHDK and CDR2 SYGVNS. This CDR3 has 12 amino acids. As DNA, the CDR3 is TGTGCCAGCAGCACGGGCGGCTATGGCTACACCTTC. Its protein product is CASSTGGYGYTF.

J is TRBJ2-7 and V is TRBV7-6; the D is unclear. CDR3 length: 13 residues. Trimming left V 2 bases short and J 4 bases short, with 9 bases between. CDR1 is SGHVS, CDR2 FNYEAQ, per germline. CDR3 in DNA: TGTGCCAGCAGCTTAACGGAGCGATACGAGCAGTACTTC. Residues: CASSLTERYEQYF.

The gene calls are TRBV5-1 and TRBJ2-5; 11 positions agree with TRBD2. CDR3 size: 16 residues. Germline V gene lookup returns CDR1 SGHRS and CDR2 YFSETQ. After removal of 2 bases from V and 5 bases from J, the junction contained 8 bases not matched to a gene. CDR3 in amino acids: CASSLIAGGPGETQYF. In DNA form, the CDR3 reads TGCGCCAGCAGCTTAATAGCGGGAGGGCCTGGGGAGACCCAGTACTTC.